The clone carrying this TCR beta chain showed up many times. This sample stems from a study of early T cells in non-severe SARS-CoV-2 infection. Attachment of unique molecular identifiers was made to individual cDNA molecules. One entry per CDR3 protein results from TCRdb running MiXCR on the 5' RACE reads. The profile shows some 80,000 distinct CDR3 sequences, roughly 15% of them singletons. This clonotype was sampled from an adult who was a healthcare worker with PCR-confirmed SARS-CoV-2 infection or an uninfected control (not recorded which). The specimen was whole blood.

The CDR3 region is CASSSGGRTYEQYF. CDR3 in DNA: TGTGCCAGCAGCTCCGGGGGACGGACCTACGAGCAGTACTTC. V is TRBV11-2 and J is TRBJ2-7, with TRBD2 as a possible D gene (6 bases). Germline V gene sequence: CDR1 SGHAT, CDR2 FQNNGV. This CDR3 spans 14 amino acids. Trimming stripped 4 bases from V and 2 bases from J, with 12 bases between.